This T cell receptor beta chain appears in the sequencing data of a study of technical replicates of blood from several donors. Clones were read by immunoSEQ multiplex PCR, and TCRdb kept only the in-frame ones, dropping some. The table shows approximately 58,000 clones, with approximately 86% occurring only once. Germline V gene lookup returns CDR1 LGHNA and CDR2 YSLEER. The V end was cut by 2 bases, the J end by 4 bases, with 14 bases between. The CDR3 runs to 15 residues. This clone was recorded once. The V gene is TRBV4-3, the J gene TRBJ2-5, with a tentative D call TRBD2 (6 bases). This sequence originates from a human donor in good health. Some clones in this sample may be carry-over from other donors' samples. Sample: PBMCs. The CDR3 DNA is TGCGCCAGCAGCCAAAATTCCGGGGGAAGAGAGACCCAGTACTTC. It yields the protein CASSQNSGGRETQYF.